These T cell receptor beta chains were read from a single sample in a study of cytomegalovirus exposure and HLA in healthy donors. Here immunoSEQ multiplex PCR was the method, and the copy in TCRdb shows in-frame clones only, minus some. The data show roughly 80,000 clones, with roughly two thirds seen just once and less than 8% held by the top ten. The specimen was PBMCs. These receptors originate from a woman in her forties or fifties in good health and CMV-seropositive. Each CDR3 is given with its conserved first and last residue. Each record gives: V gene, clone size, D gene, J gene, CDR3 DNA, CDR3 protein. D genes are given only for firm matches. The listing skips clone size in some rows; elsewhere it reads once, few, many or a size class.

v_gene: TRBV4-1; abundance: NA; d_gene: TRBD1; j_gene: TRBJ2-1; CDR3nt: TGCGCCAGCAGCCAAGATCAGGACGCACAGGGGGTATACAATGAGCAGTTCTTC; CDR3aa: CASSQDQDAQGVYNEQFF
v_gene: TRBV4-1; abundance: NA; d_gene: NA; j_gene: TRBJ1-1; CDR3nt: TGCGCCAGCAGCCAAGATCGGAAGGGAGGGAACACTGAAGCTTTCTTT; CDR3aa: CASSQDRKGGNTEAFF
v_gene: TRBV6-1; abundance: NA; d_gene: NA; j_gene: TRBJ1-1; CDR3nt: TGTGCCAGCAGTCAACAGGGGAACACTGAAGCTTTCTTT; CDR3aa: CASSQQGNTEAFF
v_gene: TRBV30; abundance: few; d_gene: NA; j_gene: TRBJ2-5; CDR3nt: TGTGCCGGTGCAGGTCAAGAGACCCAGTACTTC; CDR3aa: CAGAGQETQYF
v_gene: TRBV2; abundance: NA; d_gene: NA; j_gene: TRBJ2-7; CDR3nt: TGTGCCAGCAGGCCGAGGGCTAGCCCCTACGAGCAGTACTTC; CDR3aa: CASRPRASPYEQYF
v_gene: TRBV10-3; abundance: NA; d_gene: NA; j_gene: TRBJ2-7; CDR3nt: TGTGCCATCAGTGCCCAACGGACTGGGATCAGGAACCCGTACGAGCAGTACTTC; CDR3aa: CAISAQRTGIRNPYEQYF
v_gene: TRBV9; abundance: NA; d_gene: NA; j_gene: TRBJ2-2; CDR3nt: TGTGCCAGCAGCCCCCGAGGCGGGACCGGGGAGCTGTTTTTT; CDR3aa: CASSPRGGTGELFF
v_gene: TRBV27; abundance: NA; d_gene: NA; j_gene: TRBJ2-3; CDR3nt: TGTGCCAGCAGTTTACAACCTTCGGGGGATACGCAGTATTTT; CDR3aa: CASSLQPSGDTQYF
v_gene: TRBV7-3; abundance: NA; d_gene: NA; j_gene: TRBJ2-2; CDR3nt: TGTGCCAGCAGCCAACAGGGCTCCGGGGAGCTGTTTTTT; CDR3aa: CASSQQGSGELFF
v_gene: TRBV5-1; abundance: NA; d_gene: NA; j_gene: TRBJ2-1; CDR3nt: TGCGCCAGCAGCAGTCGACAGACCTCCTACAATGAGCAGTTCTTC; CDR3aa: CASSSRQTSYNEQFF
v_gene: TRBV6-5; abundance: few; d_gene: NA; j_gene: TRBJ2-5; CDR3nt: TGTGCCAGCAGTTACTCGCGGGCGGAGGCCCAGTACTTC; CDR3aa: CASSYSRAEAQYF
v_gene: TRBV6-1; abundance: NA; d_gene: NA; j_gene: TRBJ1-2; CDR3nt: TGTGCCAGCAGTGGGTGGGCGCGTGTTGACGGCTACACCTTC; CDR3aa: CASSGWARVDGYTF
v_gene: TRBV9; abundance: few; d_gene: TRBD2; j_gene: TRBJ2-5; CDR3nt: TGTGCCAGCAGCCGTAGGCCCGGGGGGGGAGGTCAAGAGACCCAGTACTTC; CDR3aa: CASSRRPGGGGQETQYF
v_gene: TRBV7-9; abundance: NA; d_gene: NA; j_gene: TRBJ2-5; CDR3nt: TGTGCCAGCAGCCACAGGTACCAAGAGACCCAGTACTTC; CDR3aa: CASSHRYQETQYF
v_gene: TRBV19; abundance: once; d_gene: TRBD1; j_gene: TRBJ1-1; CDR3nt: TGTGCCAGTAGTATGGGTCAGGGGGCTGAAGCTTTCTTT; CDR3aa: CASSMGQGAEAFF
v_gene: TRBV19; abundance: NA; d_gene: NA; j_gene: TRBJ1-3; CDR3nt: TGTGCCAGTATCAAGGAGAGAGCCTCTGGAAACACCATATATTTT; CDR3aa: CASIKERASGNTIYF
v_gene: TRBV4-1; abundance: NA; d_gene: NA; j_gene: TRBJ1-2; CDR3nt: TGCGCCAGCAGCCCCGCCGCGGGGGATGGCTACACCTTC; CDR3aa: CASSPAAGDGYTF
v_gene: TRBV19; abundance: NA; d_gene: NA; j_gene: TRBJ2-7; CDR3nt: TGTGCCAGTAGTGCCGGACAGCTGCACTCCTACGAGCAGTACTTC; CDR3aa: CASSAGQLHSYEQYF
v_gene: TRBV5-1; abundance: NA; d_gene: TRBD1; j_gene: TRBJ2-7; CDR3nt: TGCGCCAGCAGCCCAGGGGGCGCAGAAGAATACGAGCAGTACTTC; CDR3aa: CASSPGGAEEYEQYF
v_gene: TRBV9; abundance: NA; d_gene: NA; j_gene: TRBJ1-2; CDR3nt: TGTGCCAGCAGCGGCGACAGGACCAGGGCCTATGGCTACACCTTC; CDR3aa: CASSGDRTRAYGYTF
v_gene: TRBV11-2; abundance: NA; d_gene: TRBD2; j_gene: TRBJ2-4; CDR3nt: TGTGCCAGCAGCGCGCCAACTAGCGGGGGGGGAAGAAACATTCAGTACTTC; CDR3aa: CASSAPTSGGGRNIQYF
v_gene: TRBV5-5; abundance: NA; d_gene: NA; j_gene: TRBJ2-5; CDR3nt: TGTGCCAGCAGCTCCTACCAAGAGACCCAGTACTTC; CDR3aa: CASSSYQETQYF
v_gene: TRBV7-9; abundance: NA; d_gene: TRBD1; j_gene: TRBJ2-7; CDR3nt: TGTGCCAGCAGTCTACAGGGGTTAGGACCCTACGAGCAGTACTTC; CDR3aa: CASSLQGLGPYEQYF
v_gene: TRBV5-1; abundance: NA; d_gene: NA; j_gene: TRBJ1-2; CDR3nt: TGCGCCAGCAGCTTGGTTGCGTCCGGGGGCTACACCTTC; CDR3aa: CASSLVASGGYTF
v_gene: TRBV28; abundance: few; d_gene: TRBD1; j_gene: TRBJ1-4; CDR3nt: TGTGCCAGCAGCCCTTCGGGACAGCGAAATGAAAAACTGTTTTTT; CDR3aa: CASSPSGQRNEKLFF
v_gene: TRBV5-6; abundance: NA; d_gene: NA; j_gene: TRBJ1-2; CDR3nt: TGTGCCAGCAGCTTCTCAGGCTCCTATGGCTACACCTTC; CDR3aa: CASSFSGSYGYTF
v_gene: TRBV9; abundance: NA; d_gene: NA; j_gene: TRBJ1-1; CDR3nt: TGTGCCAGCAGCGTAGACGCCGGGGACACTGAAGCTTTCTTT; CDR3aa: CASSVDAGDTEAFF
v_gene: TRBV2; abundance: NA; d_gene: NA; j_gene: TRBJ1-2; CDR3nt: TGTGCCAGCGGACAGCTAACTTATGGCTACACCTTC; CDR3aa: CASGQLTYGYTF
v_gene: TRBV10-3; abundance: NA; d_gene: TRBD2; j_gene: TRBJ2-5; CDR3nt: TGTGCCATCAGTGAAAGCGGGGGGGCCGAAGAGACCCAGTACTTC; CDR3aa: CAISESGGAEETQYF
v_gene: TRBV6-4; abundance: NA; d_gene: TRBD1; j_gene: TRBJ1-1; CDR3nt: TGTGCCAGCAGACCGGGACAGGGGGTGAGCACTGAAGCTTTCTTT; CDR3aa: CASRPGQGVSTEAFF
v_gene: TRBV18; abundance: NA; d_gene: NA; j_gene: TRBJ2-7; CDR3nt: TGTGCCAGCTCACCACCGGAGGGGGGGGGCGAGCAGTACTTC; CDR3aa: CASSPPEGGGEQYF
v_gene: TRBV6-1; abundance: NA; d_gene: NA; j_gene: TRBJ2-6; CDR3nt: TGTGCCAGCAGTGACTGGCACGCAACCACTGGGGCCAACGTCCTGACTTTC; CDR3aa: CASSDWHATTGANVLTF
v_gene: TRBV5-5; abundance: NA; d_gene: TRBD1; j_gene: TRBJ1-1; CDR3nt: TGTGCCAGCAGCGAAGGGACAGGGGAGATCGCTTTCTTT; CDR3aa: CASSEGTGEIAFF
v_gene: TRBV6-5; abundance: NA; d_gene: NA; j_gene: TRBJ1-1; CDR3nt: TGTGCCAGCAGTTACTCCAACAGGATGGAAGCTTTCTTT; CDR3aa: CASSYSNRMEAFF
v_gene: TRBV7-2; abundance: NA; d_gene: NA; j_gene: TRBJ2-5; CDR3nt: TGTGCCAGCAGCTTAGTAGGAGCCCAAGAGACCCAGTACTTC; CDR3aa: CASSLVGAQETQYF